The 23 T cell receptor beta chains presented below share a single source sample, sequenced in a study of blood T cell repertoires in COVID-19 (TCRdb year 2020). The library was produced with the immunoSEQ multiplex PCR assay. TCRdb's version of the immuneACCESS table is confined to in-frame rearrangements and falls short of the full clone set. An unresolved V gene accounts for under half of the shortfall where checked; the remainder is of unknown origin. This sample comprises roughly 250,000 clones, roughly 89% of them detected only once. The ten largest clones add up to 0.7% to 0.9% of the sample. The sample comprised peripheral blood. The source is a man between 25 and 39 years old with acute or convalescent COVID-19.

The rearrangement uses TRBV6-6 and TRBJ2-1; 9 positions match TRBD2. The CDR3 is 13 residues long. With V trimmed by 5 bases and J by 4 bases, 0 bases remained unmatched. CDR1 MNHNY and CDR2 SVGAGI come from the germline V gene (reference sequence). CDR3 coding DNA: TGTGCCAGCAGTGCGGGGGGGTACAATGAGCAGTTCTTC. It codes for CASSAGGYNEQFF.

In its sample, this clone was seen once. V usage is TRBV24-1 and J usage is TRBJ2-3; 7 nucleotides agree with TRBD1. V lost 5 bases, J lost 0 bases, and 4 bases stayed unmatched. This CDR3 spans 15 amino acids. The germline gives CDR1 KGHDR, CDR2 SFDVKD. As DNA, the CDR3 is TGTGCCACCAGTGGAAGGGACAGAAGCACAGATACGCAGTATTTT. Protein: CATSGRDRSTDTQYF.

This clone has a handful of counts. V is TRBV7-9 and J is TRBJ1-2; TRBD1 matches at 7 bases. CDR1 SEHNR and CDR2 FQNEAQ come from the germline V gene (reference sequence). The trim removed 6 bases at V and 4 bases at J, leaving 8 bases unmatched. This CDR3 has 14 residues. CDR3 region: CASSSRQGLYGYTF. CDR3 DNA: TGTGCCAGCAGTTCTCGACAGGGCCTCTATGGCTACACCTTC.

V is TRBV3-1 (or the pseudogene TRBV3-2) and J is TRBJ2-7, with 11 bases that match TRBD2. The germline V gene has CDR1 LGHDT and CDR2 YNNKEL (reference sequence). The length of the CDR3 is 17 residues. Trimming removed 0 bases from V and 1 base from J; junction bases left unmatched: 5. The CDR3 nucleotides read TGTGCCAGCAGCCAAGATTATCGACTAGCGGGATCCTACGAGCAGTACTTC. It codes for CASSQDYRLAGSYEQYF.

The chain recombines TRBV30 with TRBJ1-4; weak D call: TRBD1 (5 bases). CDR3 length: 13 residues. Germline CDR1 and CDR2: GTSNPN and SVGIG (reference sequence). The V end lost 3 bases, the J end lost 4 bases, and 9 bases lay between the germline ends. The CDR3 loop is CAWSGGFNEKLFF. CDR3 nucleotides: TGTGCCTGGAGCGGGGGGTTTAATGAAAAACTGTTTTTT.

The gene calls are TRBV6-5 and TRBJ1-1, with D hard to call. The V gene's germline CDR1 is MNHEY and CDR2 SVGAGI. V lost 4 bases, J lost 1 base, and 7 bases lay in between. CDR3 length: 13 residues. CDR3 coding DNA: TGTGCCAGCAGTTGGAGAGAGAACACTGAAGCTTTCTTT. Translated: CASSWRENTEAFF.

This clone was counted only a few times. The chain combines TRBV4-2 with TRBJ2-1, with TRBD2 as a possible D gene (5 bases). This CDR3 spans 16 amino acids. V was shortened by 4 bases and J by 7 bases, with 20 bases between the two germline ends. Germline V lookup: CDR1 LGHNA, CDR2 YNFKEQ. CDR3 protein: CASSPGGPSGVNEQFF. In DNA, the CDR3 is TGTGCCAGCAGCCCAGGAGGCCCCTCTGGCGTTAATGAGCAGTTCTTC.

The CDR3 sequence is CASSLQDTGELFF. DNA for the CDR3: TGCGCCAGCAGCTTGCAGGACACCGGGGAGCTGTTTTTT. V is TRBV5-1 and J is TRBJ2-2; D gene uncertain. Trimming stripped 1 base from V and 3 bases from J, with 4 bases between. The CDR3 is 13 amino acids. Germline lookup yields CDR1 SGHRS and CDR2 YFSETQ.

The chain uses TRBV19 and TRBJ1-5; D possibly corresponds to TRBD1 (5 bases). The V end was cut by 6 bases, the J end by 4 bases, with 16 bases between. Germline CDR1 is LNHDA and CDR2 is SQIVND (reference sequence). There are 15 residues in the CDR3. The CDR3 here is CASSHGGGSNQPQHF. CDR3 in DNA: TGTGCCAGTAGCCATGGGGGGGGTAGTAATCAGCCCCAGCATTTT.

V usage is TRBV11-1 and J usage is TRBJ2-2, with TRBD2 matching over 8 bases. The germline V gene has CDR1 SGHAT and CDR2 FQDESV (reference sequence). V gave up 10 bases and J gave up 6 bases; unmatched junction bases: 7. The CDR3 is 13 amino acids. The CDR3 loop is CATLGGEPGELFF. Here the CDR3 DNA reads TGTGCCACTCTCGGGGGGGAACCCGGGGAGCTGTTTTTT.

The chain couples TRBV5-1 to TRBJ1-4; D perhaps matches TRBD1 (6 bases). V lost 4 bases, J lost 3 bases, and 22 bases lay in between. The CDR3 has 18 residues. CDR1 SGHRS and CDR2 YFSETQ come from the germline V gene. The CDR3 loop reads CASSLQDFTGSANEKLFF. The CDR3 DNA reads TGCGCCAGCAGCCTCCAAGACTTTACAGGGTCGGCTAATGAAAAACTGTTTTTT.

The table lists this clone with a few counts. CDR3 protein: CASRIGGDYNSPLHF. The DNA of the CDR3 is TGCGCCAGCAGGATCGGGGGGGATTATAATTCACCCCTCCACTTT. The V gene is TRBV5-1, the J gene TRBJ1-6, with a tentative D call TRBD1 (5 bases). Germline lookup yields CDR1 SGHRS and CDR2 YFSETQ. The CDR3 spans 15 residues. The V end lost 5 bases, the J end lost 4 bases, and 13 bases lay between the germline ends.

The V gene is TRBV19, the J gene TRBJ1-1, with TRBD1 matching over 8 bases. The CDR3 runs to 14 residues. The junction had 1 base not matched to a gene; V was cut back by 3 bases and J by 1 base. Germline CDR1 reads LNHDA; CDR2 reads SQIVND (reference sequence). CDR3 bases: TGTGCCAGTAGTATGCAGGGGGCGAACACTGAAGCTTTCTTT. This translates into CASSMQGANTEAFF.

The chain employs TRBV28 and TRBJ2-7, with 12 bases matching TRBD2. CDR3 length: 15 amino acids. Looked up from germline, CDR1 is MDHEN and CDR2 is SYDVKM. V shed 6 bases, J shed 5 bases, and the junction held 8 bases outside the gene matches. CDR3 sequence reads: CASSPSGRAHHEQYF. CDR3 nucleotides: TGTGCCAGCAGCCCTAGCGGGAGGGCCCACCACGAGCAGTACTTC.

J is TRBJ1-2 and V is TRBV28; a possible D gene is TRBD1 (6 bases). V lost 5 bases and J 7 bases, leaving 20 bases between the germline ends. The germline V gene has CDR1 MDHEN and CDR2 SYDVKM. CDR3 length equals 15 residues. The CDR3: CASSDWSRGVSGYTF. The CDR3 nucleotides are TGTGCCAGCAGTGATTGGTCCAGGGGCGTCAGTGGCTACACCTTC.

This clone was recorded a few times. This chain joins TRBV19 and TRBJ1-5; 7 bases agree with TRBD1. This CDR3 contains 15 residues. The V segment lost 7 bases and the J segment 4 bases; nucleotides outside the gene matches: 10. Germline lookup yields CDR1 LNHDA and CDR2 SQIVND (reference sequence). The CDR3 loop is CASTWGTAVNQPQHF. Here the CDR3 DNA reads TGTGCCAGTACGTGGGGGACAGCCGTTAATCAGCCCCAGCATTTT.

The genes are TRBV10-3 and TRBJ2-7; 9 positions match TRBD1. CDR1 and CDR2 from the germline V gene are ENHRY and SYGVKD. The CDR3 length is 13 residues. V shed 6 bases and J 5 bases; nucleotides not matched to a gene: 5. The DNA of the CDR3 is TGTGCCATCAGAAGGACAGGGGACCACGAGCAGTACTTC. Its translation is CAIRRTGDHEQYF.

The chain uses TRBV10-2 and TRBJ2-3; perhaps TRBD1 as D (5 bases). Germline V CDR1 and CDR2: WSHSY, SAAADI. Trimming pared 4 bases from V and 5 bases from J, leaving 16 bases between. This CDR3 is 15 amino acids long. The CDR3 coding sequence is TGCGCCAGCAGTGGGGTGAGCCAGGGCGGAGATACGCAGTATTTT. Translation: CASSGVSQGGDTQYF.

This chain connects TRBV7-3 to TRBJ2-3; possibly TRBD1 for D (5 bases). The V end was cut by 3 bases, the J end by 2 bases, with 12 bases between. Germline CDR1 and CDR2: SGHTA and FQGTGA. The CDR3 runs to 15 residues. The DNA of the CDR3 is TGTGCCAGCAGCTTGCGACAGACCCCCACAGATACGCAGTATTTT. Protein sequence: CASSLRQTPTDTQYF.

The V gene is TRBV7-9, the J gene TRBJ2-7, with 9 nucleotides matching TRBD1. Germline V gene sequence: CDR1 SEHNR, CDR2 FQNEAQ (reference sequence). The junction had 4 bases not matched to a gene; V was cut back by 2 bases and J by 5 bases. This CDR3 is 14 amino acids long. CDR3 nucleotide sequence: TGTGCCAGCAGCTTATGGACAGGGGACCACGAGCAGTACTTC. This gives the protein CASSLWTGDHEQYF.

The genes are TRBV19 and TRBJ2-3, with TRBD1 identical over 9 bases. Trimming removed 2 bases from V and 4 bases from J; junction bases left unmatched: 4. The CDR3 is 15 amino acids. From germline, CDR1 is LNHDA and CDR2 SQIVND (reference sequence). CDR3 DNA: TGTGCCAGTAGTATACCGGGACAGGGTGCAGATACGCAGTATTTT. Residues: CASSIPGQGADTQYF. The full variable domain, with the rest looked up from reference TRBV19 and TRBJ2-3, is DGGITQSPKYLFRKEGQNVTLSCEQNLNHDAMYWYRQDPGQGLRLIYYSQIVNDFQKGDIAEGYSVSREKKESFPLTVTSAQKNPTAFYLCASSIPGQGADTQYFGPGTRLTVL.

The gene calls are TRBV9 and TRBJ1-4, with 7 bases lining up with TRBD1. The germline V gene has CDR1 SGDLS and CDR2 YYNGEE. Trimming at V came to 3 bases and at J to 8 bases, leaving 4 bases not matched to a gene. This CDR3 is 13 amino acids long. CDR3 amino acids: CASSAGQSEKLFF. CDR3 bases: TGTGCCAGCAGCGCGGGACAGAGCGAAAAACTGTTTTTT.

This chain joins TRBV27 and TRBJ1-2; 7 bases align to TRBD1. Germline CDR1 and CDR2: MNHEY and SMNVEV (reference sequence). J lost 6 bases, V lost 5 bases, and 15 bases had no gene match. The CDR3 sequence is 16 residues long. Here the CDR3 reads CASSDRVKLAPDGYTF. The CDR3 DNA is TGTGCCAGCAGTGACAGGGTTAAATTAGCTCCCGATGGCTACACCTTC.